This TCR beta chain comes out of a study of T cell responses to AZD1222 COVID-19 vaccine. About this clone itself: No antigen is known for it.

Study-wide results and limits: Baseline serostatus was positive in only 5 to 7 AZD1222 recipients.

Clones were read by immunoSEQ multiplex PCR, and TCRdb kept only the in-frame ones, dropping some. The repertoire consists of just over 65,000 clones, with more than 85% occurring once and the leading ten covering roughly 17%. The germline V and J ends were trimmed by 7 bases and 5 bases, with 12 bases remaining between them. The CDR3 is 13 amino acids. Germline values: CDR1 SQVTM, CDR2 ANQGSEA. The sequence derives from an adult in good health. The chain is built from TRBV29-1 and TRBJ1-6; D not certain. The sample here was peripheral blood, taken on day 0 of AZD1222 vaccination. Here the CDR3 reads CSGSSYDNSPLHF. In nucleotides, the CDR3 is TGCAGCGGAAGCTCGTACGATAATTCACCCCTCCACTTT.